This T cell receptor (beta chain) was identified in a study of shared clonotypes between healthy human individuals. The table came from immunoSEQ multiplex PCR; TCRdb's copy has only in-frame clones and leaves some out. Of around 2,000,000 clones in the sample, roughly 94% were seen once. Terminally differentiated effector memory CD45RA+ cells were excluded from the naive CD8 cells, which were CD45RO-negative and positively selected for CCR7. The ends lost 6 bases at V and 0 bases at J; junction bases unmatched: 6. Germline V gene sequence: CDR1 SGDLS, CDR2 YYNGEE. The CDR3 runs to 14 residues. The TCR sequence derives from a man aged 18 to 29 in good health. V usage is TRBV9 and J usage is TRBJ2-7; 7 bases match TRBD1. Sequencing was done on a sample of naive CD8+ T cells sorted from blood. In DNA, the CDR3 is TGTGCCAGCACCCCCGGGACAGACTCCTACGAGCAGTACTTC. Protein product: CASTPGTDSYEQYF.